These 20 T cell receptor beta chains were sequenced from one sample in a study of control samples from healthy donors and cancer patients. Only in-frame clones appear in the TCRdb table, and some are missing; sequencing was by immunoSEQ multiplex PCR. The sample has 150,000 to 200,000 clones; roughly 90% are singletons. The specimen was blood. All receptors come from a woman aged 25 to 39 in good health.

The CDR3 spells CASSQDRGYANTEAFF. In DNA form, the CDR3 reads TGCGCCAGCAGCCAAGATCGGGGGTACGCGAACACTGAAGCTTTCTTT. The V call is TRBV4-1, the J call TRBJ1-1; D might be TRBD1 (5 bases). The ends were cut back, 0 bases at V and 1 base at J, with 12 bases in the middle. Germline-derived CDR1 and CDR2 are MGHRA and YSYEKL. The CDR3 is 16 amino acids.

Turning to this clone: Mismatch with germline at one junction end may stem from a read error. The chain carries TRBV12-3 or TRBV12-4 and TRBJ2-5; the match to TRBD2 covers 10 bases. This CDR3 contains 8 residues. CDR3 residues: CATGLADF. The CDR3 nucleotides are TGTGCCACCGGACTAGCGGACTTC.

This clone was observed a handful of times. The chain couples TRBV5-4 to TRBJ2-7; 8 positions agree with TRBD2. V lost 0 bases and J lost 5; bases outside the gene matches: 10. Germline assignment: CDR1 SGHNT and CDR2 YYREEE (reference sequence). The CDR3 totals 16 residues. This CDR3 is CASSLAVREDGHEQYF. The DNA for the CDR3 is TGTGCCAGCAGCTTGGCCGTGCGGGAGGACGGCCACGAGCAGTACTTC.

The rearrangement uses TRBV7-3 and TRBJ1-6; a possible D gene is TRBD1 (6 bases). Germline lookup yields CDR1 SGHTA and CDR2 FQGTGA. This CDR3 region has 14 residues. The V and J ends lost 3 bases and 10 bases respectively, with 13 bases between them. The CDR3 reads CASSFGGRESPLHF. As DNA, the CDR3 is TGTGCCAGCAGCTTTGGGGGGCGCGAATCACCCCTCCACTTT.

The chain recombines TRBV7-8 with TRBJ2-1; 8 nucleotides line up with TRBD2. Germline CDR1 reads SGHVS; CDR2 reads FQNEAQ. J gave up 8 bases and V 1 base, and 4 bases lay outside the gene matches. CDR3 length equals 14 residues. The CDR3 DNA reads as TGTGCCAGCAGCTTAGTCGGGAGGGGCGATGAGCAGTTCTTC. Protein: CASSLVGRGDEQFF.

This chain connects TRBV5-1 to TRBJ2-7; 15 nucleotides align to TRBD2. Germline values: CDR1 SGHRS, CDR2 YFSETQ. After removal of 0 bases from V and 0 bases from J, the junction contained 4 bases not matched to a gene. The CDR3 is 18 amino acids. CDR3 in DNA: TGCGCCAGCAGCTTGGGGGGGACTAGCGGGAGGCCCTCCTACGAGCAGTACTTC. This encodes CASSLGGTSGRPSYEQYF.

This clone was detected only a few times. V and J are TRBV28 and TRBJ2-5; 16 bases map to TRBD2. V was pared by 3 bases and J by 2 bases, with 9 bases of the junction left unmatched. The length of the CDR3 is 19 residues. From germline, CDR1 is MDHEN and CDR2 SYDVKM. DNA for the CDR3: TGTGCCAGCAGTTTCGTGGGACTAGCGGGAGGGGGATGGCAAGAGACCCAGTACTTC. This encodes CASSFVGLAGGGWQETQYF.

This clone was detected once. V and J are TRBV10-1 and TRBJ2-7, with 8 positions matching TRBD2. V lost 0 bases, J lost 2 bases, and 6 bases stayed unmatched. CDR1 is WNHNN, CDR2 SYGVQD, per germline (reference sequence). This CDR3 is built from 16 residues. CDR3 sequence reads: CASSESRLATPYEQYF. In DNA, the CDR3 is TGCGCCAGCAGTGAGTCGAGACTAGCGACCCCCTACGAGCAGTACTTC.

The chain uses TRBV27 and TRBJ2-3, with a possible D match to TRBD2 (5 bases). The CDR3 sequence is 15 residues long. Trimming pared 5 bases from V and 4 bases from J, leaving 16 bases between. Germline CDR1 and CDR2: MNHEY and SMNVEV (reference sequence). For the CDR3, the DNA is TGTGCCAGCAGTGGCCCCCTAGATAGCGCAGATACGCAGTATTTT. Translating gives CASSGPLDSADTQYF.

V is TRBV6-1 and J is TRBJ1-4; TRBD1 might be the D (6 bases). V gave up 3 bases and J gave up 7 bases, with 15 bases separating them. The CDR3 is 15 residues long. Germline lookup yields CDR1 MNHNS and CDR2 SASEGT. CDR3 bases: TGTGCCAGCAGTGACGAGGGGGGCGGCGGTGAAAAACTGTTTTTT. Its translation is CASSDEGGGGEKLFF.

The chain uses TRBV4-3 and TRBJ1-3; D not resolved. The CDR3 contains 13 residues. Germline CDR1 and CDR2: LGHNA and YSLEER. Trimming stripped 0 bases from V and 6 bases from J, with 6 bases between. CDR3 bases: TGCGCCAGCAGCCAAGATGTGGAAAACACCATATATTTT. It translates to CASSQDVENTIYF.

The chain has TRBV7-3 and TRBJ2-5, with 7 bases aligning to TRBD2. Trimming removed 3 bases from V and 5 bases from J; junction bases left unmatched: 9. This CDR3 comprises 15 residues. The V gene's germline CDR1 is SGHTA and CDR2 FQGTGA. The CDR3 sequence: CASSLTGGSSETQYF. The CDR3 DNA is TGTGCCAGCAGCTTGACTGGCGGGAGTAGCGAGACCCAGTACTTC.

The chain combines TRBV2 with TRBJ2-7; TRBD2 is a possible D gene (5 bases). The CDR3 covers 13 residues. Trimming left V 2 bases short and J 2 bases short, with 7 bases between. Germline V gene lookup returns CDR1 SNHLY and CDR2 FYNNEI. CDR3 sequence reads: CASSERETYEQYF. CDR3 sequence (DNA): TGTGCCAGCAGTGAACGGGAAACCTACGAGCAGTACTTC.

CDR3 DNA: TGTGCCAGCAGTACCTCCTCCTACGAGCAGTACTTC. As protein: CASSTSSYEQYF. The chain joins TRBV28 to TRBJ2-7; no clear D gene. There are 12 residues in the CDR3. V lost 5 bases and J 0 bases, leaving 5 bases between the germline ends. Germline V gene lookup returns CDR1 MDHEN and CDR2 SYDVKM. Looking up the rest from reference TRBV28 and TRBJ2-7 gives the full variable domain: DVKVTQSSRYLVKRTGEKVFLECVQDMDHENMFWYRQDPGLGLRLIYFSYDVKMKEKGDIPEGYSVSREKKERFSLILESASTNQTSMYLCASSTSSYEQYFGPGTRLTVT.

The gene calls are TRBV7-3 and TRBJ2-1; the D is unclear. The CDR3 is 13 amino acids. Germline CDR1 is SGHTA and CDR2 is FQGTGA. Trimming cost V 5 bases and J 7 bases, with 12 bases left between them. The CDR3 region is CASSHRPGNEQFF. CDR3 sequence (DNA): TGTGCCAGCAGCCACCGTCCTGGTAATGAGCAGTTCTTC.

The chain couples TRBV6-5 to TRBJ1-5; D is perhaps TRBD1 (6 bases). The CDR3 length is 15 residues. V was trimmed by 6 bases and J by 3 bases, leaving 15 bases between them. Germline loops: CDR1 MNHEY, CDR2 SVGAGI. This CDR3 reads CASSQGGGYNQPQHF. CDR3 bases: TGTGCCAGCAGCCAAGGGGGGGGGTACAATCAGCCCCAGCATTTT.

V is TRBV24-1 and J is TRBJ2-3; 8 nucleotides match TRBD2. Germline values: CDR1 KGHDR, CDR2 SFDVKD. The CDR3 spans 15 residues. J lost 3 bases, V lost 1 base, and 2 bases had no gene match. For the CDR3, the DNA is TGTGCCACCAGTGATTTAGGCGGGAGGACAGATACGCAGTATTTT. Translating it yields CATSDLGGRTDTQYF.

The J gene is TRBJ2-1, the V gene TRBV2; 10 bases fit TRBD1. The CDR3 has 14 amino acids. The J segment lost 7 bases and the V segment lost 10 bases, leaving 10 bases of the junction unmatched. Germline V lookup: CDR1 SNHLY, CDR2 FYNNEI. This CDR3 reads CATHPGTGVNEQFF. Written as DNA, the CDR3 is TGTGCCACCCACCCCGGGACAGGGGTAAATGAGCAGTTCTTC. Full variable domain (missing parts from reference TRBV2 and TRBJ2-1): EPEVTQTPSHQVTQMGQEVILRCVPISNHLYFYWYRQILGQKVEFLVSFYNNEISEKSEIFDDQFSVERPDGSNFTLKIRSTKLEDSAMYFCATHPGTGVNEQFFGPGTRLTVL.

The chain links TRBV7-3 to TRBJ2-3, with D maybe TRBD1 (6 bases). CDR3 length: 15 amino acids. Per the germline V gene, CDR1 is SGHTA and CDR2 is FQGTGA. V lost 0 bases to trimming and J lost 3 bases, with 10 bases between them. The CDR3 DNA is TGTGCCAGCAGCTTAACGGGGGCAGGGACAGATACGCAGTATTTT. Its translation is CASSLTGAGTDTQYF.

This clone was detected a few times. The chain couples TRBV11-3 to TRBJ2-2; D ambiguous. Trimming left V 3 bases short and J 5 bases short, with 16 bases between. Germline V gene sequence: CDR1 SGHNT, CDR2 YENEEA. The CDR3 sequence is 16 residues long. The CDR3 nucleotides read TGTGCCAGCAGCTTCCCGGTTTCTTGGCGGACCGGGGAGCTGTTTTTT. This translates into CASSFPVSWRTGELFF.